These T cell receptor beta chains were read from a single sample in a study of regulatory T cells in long-lasting Graves disease. TCRdb passed the multiplex PCR reads through MiXCR, listing each CDR3 protein once. The data contain 400,000 to 450,000 distinct CDR3 sequences, around 22% of them seen just once; the ten biggest clones take up over 25%. Specimen: peripheral blood mononuclear cells (PBMCs), collected when the disease was refractory, from a patient treated with antithyroid drugs. The receptors shown here come from a female donor with Graves disease. Both conserved end residues are part of each CDR3. Each record gives: J gene, clone size, V gene, D gene, CDR3 protein, CDR3 DNA. The D gene is left open where the match is weak. Some rows have no size entry. The others give once, few or many, or a class for an expanded clone.

J: TRBJ2-7
size: NA
V: TRBV6-1
D: NA
CDR3: CASSPYNSYEQYF
DNA: TGTGCCAGCTCCCCCTATAACTCCTACGAGCAGTACTTC

J: TRBJ1-1
size: few
V: TRBV29-1
D: NA
CDR3: CSVEEGRFGMNTEAFF
DNA: TGCAGCGTTGAAGAGGGAAGGTTCGGGATGAACACTGAAGCTTTCTTT

J: TRBJ1-1
size: few
V: TRBV4-3
D: NA
CDR3: CASSQSRDTNTEAFF
DNA: TGCGCCAGCAGCCAATCGCGGGATACGAACACTGAAGCTTTCTTT

J: TRBJ2-4
size: NA
V: TRBV20-1
D: NA
CDR3: CSAPPRHNIQYF
DNA: TGCAGTGCACCGCCCCGCCACAACATTCAGTACTTC

J: TRBJ2-2
size: NA
V: TRBV29-1
D: NA
CDR3: CSVVRTMNTGELFF
DNA: TGCAGCGTGGTCCGGACAATGAACACCGGGGAGCTGTTTTTT

J: TRBJ1-1
size: NA
V: TRBV14
D: NA
CDR3: CASSHWGATEAFF
DNA: TGTGCCAGCAGCCATTGGGGGGCGACTGAAGCTTTCTTT

J: TRBJ2-7
size: NA
V: TRBV6-1
D: TRBD2
CDR3: CATSGAGVGEQYF
DNA: TGTGCCACCAGCGGTGCGGGAGTCGGAGAGCAGTACTTC

J: TRBJ1-4
size: NA
V: TRBV4-1
D: NA
CDR3: CASSQKGREEKLVF
DNA: TGCGCCAGCAGCCAAAAAGGGAGGGAAGAAAAACTGGTTTTT

J: TRBJ2-2
size: few
V: TRBV27
D: TRBD2
CDR3: CASSLWGAGGGNTGELFF
DNA: TGTGCCAGCAGTCTTTGGGGAGCGGGAGGAGGGAACACCGGGGAGCTGTTTTTT

J: TRBJ2-7
size: few
V: TRBV6-2/TRBV6-3
D: NA
CDR3: CASRGPFIYEQYF
DNA: TGTGCCAGCAGGGGACCATTCATTTACGAGCAGTACTTC

J: TRBJ1-2
size: many
V: TRBV20-1
D: TRBD1
CDR3: CSASSTGGEYGYTF
DNA: TGCAGTGCTAGTTCGACAGGGGGAGAATATGGCTACACCTTC

J: TRBJ1-1
size: many
V: TRBV20-1
D: NA
CDR3: CSASETGSGRSTEAFF
DNA: TGCAGTGCTAGCGAAACAGGGTCCGGGCGGAGCACTGAAGCTTTCTTT

J: TRBJ1-1
size: few
V: TRBV29-1
D: NA
CDR3: CSVLVNEAFF
DNA: TGCAGCGTGCTCGTTAACGAAGCTTTCTTT

J: TRBJ2-7
size: NA
V: TRBV30
D: NA
CDR3: CAWSDRGDEQYF
DNA: TGTGCCTGGAGTGACAGAGGAGACGAGCAGTACTTC

J: TRBJ1-4
size: NA
V: TRBV25-1
D: NA
CDR3: CASSDWEQREKLFF
DNA: TGTGCCAGCAGTGATTGGGAACAAAGAGAAAAACTGTTTTTT